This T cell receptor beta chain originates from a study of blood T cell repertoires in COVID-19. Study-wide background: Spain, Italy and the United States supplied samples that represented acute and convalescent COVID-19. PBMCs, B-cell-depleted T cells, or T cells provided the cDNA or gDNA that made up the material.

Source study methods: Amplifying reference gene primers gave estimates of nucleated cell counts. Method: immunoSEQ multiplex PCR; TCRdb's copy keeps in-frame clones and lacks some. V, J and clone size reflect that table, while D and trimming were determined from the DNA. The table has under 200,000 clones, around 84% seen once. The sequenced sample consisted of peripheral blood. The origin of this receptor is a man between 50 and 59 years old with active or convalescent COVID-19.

CDR3 nucleotides: TGTGCCAGCAGGCCCGGACAGGCCACACATTACTACGAGCAGTACTTC. Its protein is CASRPGQATHYYEQYF. The V gene is TRBV6-6, the J gene TRBJ2-7, with 7 bases that match TRBD1. The CDR3 is made up of 16 amino acids. J was trimmed by 3 bases and V by 6 bases; bases with no gene match: 14. CDR1 and CDR2 (germline): MNHNY, SVGAGI (reference sequence).